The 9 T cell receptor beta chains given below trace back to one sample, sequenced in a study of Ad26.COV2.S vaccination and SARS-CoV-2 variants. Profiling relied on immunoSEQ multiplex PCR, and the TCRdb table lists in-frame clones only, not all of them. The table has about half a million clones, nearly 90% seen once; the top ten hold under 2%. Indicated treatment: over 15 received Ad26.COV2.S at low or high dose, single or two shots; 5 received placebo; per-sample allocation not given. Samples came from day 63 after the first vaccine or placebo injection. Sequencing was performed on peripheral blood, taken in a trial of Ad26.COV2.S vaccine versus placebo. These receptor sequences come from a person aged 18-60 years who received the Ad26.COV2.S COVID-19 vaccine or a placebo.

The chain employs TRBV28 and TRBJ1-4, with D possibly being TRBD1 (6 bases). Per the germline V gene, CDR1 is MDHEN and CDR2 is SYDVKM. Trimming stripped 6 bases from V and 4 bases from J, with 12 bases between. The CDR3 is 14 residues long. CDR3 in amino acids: CASSPTGNNEKLFF. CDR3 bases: TGTGCCAGCAGCCCAACAGGGAATAATGAAAAACTGTTTTTT.

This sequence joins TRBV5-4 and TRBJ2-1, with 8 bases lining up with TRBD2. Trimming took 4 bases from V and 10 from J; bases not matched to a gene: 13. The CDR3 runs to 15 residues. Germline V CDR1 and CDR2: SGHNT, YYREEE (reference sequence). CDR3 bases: TGTGCCAGCAGCGGCAGCGGGGGTGAGGCCAGGGAGCAGTTCTTC. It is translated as CASSGSGGEAREQFF.

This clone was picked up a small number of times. CDR3 DNA sequence: TGTGCCAGCAGTCCCCTAGCGGAGAACACCGGGGAGCTGTTTTTT. This gives the protein CASSPLAENTGELFF. This chain links TRBV9 with TRBJ2-2; TRBD2 matches 7 bases. Germline V gene data show CDR1 as SGDLS and CDR2 as YYNGEE. After removal of 5 bases from V and 1 base from J, the junction contained 5 bases not matched to a gene. CDR3 length equals 15 residues.

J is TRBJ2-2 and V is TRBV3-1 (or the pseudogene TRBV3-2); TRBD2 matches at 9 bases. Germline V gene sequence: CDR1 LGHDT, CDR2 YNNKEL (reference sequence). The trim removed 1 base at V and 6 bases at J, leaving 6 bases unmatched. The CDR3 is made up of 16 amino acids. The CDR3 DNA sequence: TGTGCCAGCAGCCAAGGGGCGGGAGGGCCTGCCGGGGAGCTGTTTTTT. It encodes CASSQGAGGPAGELFF.

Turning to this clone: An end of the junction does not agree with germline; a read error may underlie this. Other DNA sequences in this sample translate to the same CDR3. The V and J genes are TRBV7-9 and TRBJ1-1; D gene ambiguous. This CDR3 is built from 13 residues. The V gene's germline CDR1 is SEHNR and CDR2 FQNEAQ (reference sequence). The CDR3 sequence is CASVMGMNTEAFF. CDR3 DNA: TGTGCCAGCGTGATGGGCATGAACACTGAAGCCTTCTTT. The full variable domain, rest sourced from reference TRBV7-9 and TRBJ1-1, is DTGVSQNPRHKITKRGQNVTFRCDPISEHNRLYWYRQTLGQGPEFLTYFQNEAQLEKSRLLSDRFSAERPKGSFSTLEIQRTEQGDSAMYLCASVMGMNTEAFFGQGTRLTVV.

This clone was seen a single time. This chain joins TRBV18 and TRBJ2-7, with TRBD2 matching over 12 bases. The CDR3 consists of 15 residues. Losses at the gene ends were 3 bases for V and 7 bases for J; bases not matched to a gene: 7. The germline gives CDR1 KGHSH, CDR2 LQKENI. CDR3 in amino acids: CASSPSSGRAEEQYF. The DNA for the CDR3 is TGTGCCAGCTCACCTTCTAGCGGGAGGGCCGAAGAGCAGTACTTC.

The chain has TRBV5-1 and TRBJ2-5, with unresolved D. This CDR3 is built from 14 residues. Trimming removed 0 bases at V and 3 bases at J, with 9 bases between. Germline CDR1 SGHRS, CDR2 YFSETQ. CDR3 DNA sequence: TGCGCCAGCAGCTTGGGCCAGACCAAAGAGACCCAGTACTTC. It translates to CASSLGQTKETQYF.

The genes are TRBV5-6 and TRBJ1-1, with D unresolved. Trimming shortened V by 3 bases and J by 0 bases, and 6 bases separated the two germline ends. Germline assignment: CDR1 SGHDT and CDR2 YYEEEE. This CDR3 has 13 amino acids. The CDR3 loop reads CASSWTLNTEAFF. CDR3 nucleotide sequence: TGTGCCAGCAGCTGGACGCTGAACACTGAAGCTTTCTTT.

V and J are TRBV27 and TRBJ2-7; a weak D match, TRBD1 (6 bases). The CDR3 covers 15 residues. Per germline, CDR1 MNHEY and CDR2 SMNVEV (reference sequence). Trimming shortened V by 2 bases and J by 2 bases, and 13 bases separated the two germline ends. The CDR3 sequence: CASSLEGVRTYEQYF. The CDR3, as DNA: TGTGCCAGCAGTTTAGAGGGGGTTCGGACCTACGAGCAGTACTTC.